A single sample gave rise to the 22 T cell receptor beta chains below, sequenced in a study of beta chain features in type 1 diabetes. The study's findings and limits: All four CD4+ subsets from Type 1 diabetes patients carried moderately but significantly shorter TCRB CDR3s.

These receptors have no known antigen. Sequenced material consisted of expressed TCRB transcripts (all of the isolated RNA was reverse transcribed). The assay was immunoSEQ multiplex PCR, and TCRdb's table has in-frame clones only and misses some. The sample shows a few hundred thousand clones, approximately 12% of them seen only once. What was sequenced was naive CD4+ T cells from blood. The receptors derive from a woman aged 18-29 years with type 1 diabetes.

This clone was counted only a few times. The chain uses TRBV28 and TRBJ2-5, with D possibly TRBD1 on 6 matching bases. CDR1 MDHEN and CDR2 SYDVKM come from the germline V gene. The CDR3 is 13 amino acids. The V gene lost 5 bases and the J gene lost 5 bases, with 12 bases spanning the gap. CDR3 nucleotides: TGTGCCAGCAGTCCAGGCGACAGGGAGACCCAGTACTTC. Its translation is CASSPGDRETQYF.

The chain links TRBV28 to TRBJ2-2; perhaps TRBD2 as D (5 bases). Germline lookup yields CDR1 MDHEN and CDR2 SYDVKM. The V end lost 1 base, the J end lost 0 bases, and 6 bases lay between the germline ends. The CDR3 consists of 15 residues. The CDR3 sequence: CASSLSLANTGELFF. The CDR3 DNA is TGTGCCAGCAGTTTATCACTAGCGAACACCGGGGAGCTGTTTTTT.

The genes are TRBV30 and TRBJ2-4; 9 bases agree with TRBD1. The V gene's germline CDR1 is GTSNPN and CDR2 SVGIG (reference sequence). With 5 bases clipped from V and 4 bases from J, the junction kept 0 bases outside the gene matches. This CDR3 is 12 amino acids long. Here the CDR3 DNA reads TGTGCCTGGGGGACAGGGAAAAACATTCAGTACTTC. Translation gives CAWGTGKNIQYF.

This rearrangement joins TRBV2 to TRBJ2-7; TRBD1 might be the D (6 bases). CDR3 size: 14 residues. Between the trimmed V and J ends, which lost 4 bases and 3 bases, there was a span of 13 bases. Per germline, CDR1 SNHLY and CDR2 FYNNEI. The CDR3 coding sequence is TGTGCCAGCAGTGCACAGGGACCTTACTACGAGCAGTACGTC. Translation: CASSAQGPYYEQYV.

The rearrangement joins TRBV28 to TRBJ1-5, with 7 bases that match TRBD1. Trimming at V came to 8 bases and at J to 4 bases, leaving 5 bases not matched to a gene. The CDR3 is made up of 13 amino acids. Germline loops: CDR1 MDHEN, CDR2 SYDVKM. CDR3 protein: CASWGQQNQPQHF. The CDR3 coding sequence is TGTGCCAGCTGGGGACAGCAAAATCAGCCCCAGCATTTT.

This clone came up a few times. In DNA, the CDR3 is TGTGCCAGTAGCCCGGACAGGGGAAGGAACTATGGCTACACCTTC. As protein: CASSPDRGRNYGYTF. The chain carries TRBV19 and TRBJ1-2; TRBD1 agrees at 9 bases. The germline V gene has CDR1 LNHDA and CDR2 SQIVND (reference sequence). V lost 6 bases, J lost 2 bases, and 7 bases stayed unmatched. The CDR3 totals 15 residues.

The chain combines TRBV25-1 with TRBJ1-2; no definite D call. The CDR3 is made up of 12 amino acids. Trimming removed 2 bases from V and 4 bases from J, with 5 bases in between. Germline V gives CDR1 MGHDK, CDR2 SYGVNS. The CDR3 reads CASSEHTYGYTF. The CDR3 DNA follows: TGTGCCAGCAGTGAACACACCTATGGCTACACCTTC.

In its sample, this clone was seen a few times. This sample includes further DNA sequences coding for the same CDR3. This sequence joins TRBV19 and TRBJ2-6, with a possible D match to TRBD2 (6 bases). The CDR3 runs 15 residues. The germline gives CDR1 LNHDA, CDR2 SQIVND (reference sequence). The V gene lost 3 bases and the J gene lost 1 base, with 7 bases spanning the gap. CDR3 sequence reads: CASSIGGSGANVLTF. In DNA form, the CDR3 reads TGTGCCAGTAGTATTGGGGGGTCTGGGGCCAACGTCCTGACTTTC.

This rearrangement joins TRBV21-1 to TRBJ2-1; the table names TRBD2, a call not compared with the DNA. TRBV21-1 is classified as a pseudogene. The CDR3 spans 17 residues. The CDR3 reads CAAGTSGSRQGGNEQFF. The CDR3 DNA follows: TGTGCCGCCGGGACTAGCGGGAGCCGACAAGGGGGGAATGAGCAGTTCTTC.

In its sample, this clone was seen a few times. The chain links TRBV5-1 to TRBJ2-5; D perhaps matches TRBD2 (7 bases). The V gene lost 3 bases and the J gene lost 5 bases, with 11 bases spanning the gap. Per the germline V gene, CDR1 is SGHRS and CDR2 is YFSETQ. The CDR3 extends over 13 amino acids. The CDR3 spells CASSSGGEETQYF. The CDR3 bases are TGCGCCAGCAGCTCGGGGGGCGAGGAGACCCAGTACTTC.

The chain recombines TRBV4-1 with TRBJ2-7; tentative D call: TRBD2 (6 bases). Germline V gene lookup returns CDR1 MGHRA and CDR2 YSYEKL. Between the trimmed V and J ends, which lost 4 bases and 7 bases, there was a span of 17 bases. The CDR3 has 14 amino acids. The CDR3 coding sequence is TGCGCCAGCAGCCTCGGAGGGCCGGTGGAAGAGCAGTACTTC. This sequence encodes CASSLGGPVEEQYF.

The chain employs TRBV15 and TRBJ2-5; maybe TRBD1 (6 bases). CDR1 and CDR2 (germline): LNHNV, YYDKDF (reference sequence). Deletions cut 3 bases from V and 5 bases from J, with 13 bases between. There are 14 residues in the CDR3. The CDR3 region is CATSRDTGPETQYF. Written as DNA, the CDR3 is TGTGCCACCAGCAGGGATACAGGGCCGGAGACCCAGTACTTC.

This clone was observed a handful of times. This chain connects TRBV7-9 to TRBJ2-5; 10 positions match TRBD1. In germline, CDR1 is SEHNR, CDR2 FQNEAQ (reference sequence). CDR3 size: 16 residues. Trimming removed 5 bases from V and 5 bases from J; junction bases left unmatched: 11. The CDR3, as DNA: TGTGCCAGCAGCCACCGGGGGACAGGGGACCGCGAGACCCAGTACTTC. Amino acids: CASSHRGTGDRETQYF.

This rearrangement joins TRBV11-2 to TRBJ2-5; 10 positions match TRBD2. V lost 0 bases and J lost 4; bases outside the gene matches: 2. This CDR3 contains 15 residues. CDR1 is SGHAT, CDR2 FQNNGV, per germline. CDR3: CASSLEAGGPETQYF. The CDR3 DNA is TGTGCCAGCAGCTTAGAAGCGGGAGGGCCAGAGACCCAGTACTTC.

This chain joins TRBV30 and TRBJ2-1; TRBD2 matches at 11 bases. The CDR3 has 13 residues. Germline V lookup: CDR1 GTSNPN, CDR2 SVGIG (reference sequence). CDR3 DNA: TGTGCGCTAGCGGGAGGCTCCTACAATGAGCAGTTCTTC. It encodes CALAGGSYNEQFF.

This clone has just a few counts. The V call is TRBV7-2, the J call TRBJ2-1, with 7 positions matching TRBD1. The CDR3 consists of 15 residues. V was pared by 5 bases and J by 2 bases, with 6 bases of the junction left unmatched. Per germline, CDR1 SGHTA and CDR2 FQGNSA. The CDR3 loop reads CASSTGQSTYNEQFF. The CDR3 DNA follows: TGTGCCAGCAGCACGGGACAGTCTACCTACAATGAGCAGTTCTTC.

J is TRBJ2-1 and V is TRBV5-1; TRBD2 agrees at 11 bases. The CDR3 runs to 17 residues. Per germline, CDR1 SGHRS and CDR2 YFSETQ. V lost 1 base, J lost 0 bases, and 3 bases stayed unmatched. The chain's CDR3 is CASSLYLAGGSYNEQFF. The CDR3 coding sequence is TGCGCCAGCAGCTTGTACCTAGCGGGAGGCTCCTACAATGAGCAGTTCTTC. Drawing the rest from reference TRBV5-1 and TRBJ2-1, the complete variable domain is KAGVTQTPRYLIKTRGQQVTLSCSPISGHRSVSWYQQTPGQGLQFLFEYFSETQRNKGNFPGRFSGRQFSNSRSEMNVSTLELGDSALYLCASSLYLAGGSYNEQFFGPGTRLTVL.

The CDR3 sequence is CAIKAPGWETQYF. The CDR3 nucleotides read TGTGCCATCAAAGCCCCAGGGTGGGAGACCCAGTACTTC. The chain employs TRBV10-3 and TRBJ2-5; D might be TRBD1 (5 bases). Germline V lookup: CDR1 ENHRY, CDR2 SYGVKD. This CDR3 has 13 residues. V was trimmed by 7 bases and J by 5 bases, leaving 14 bases between them.

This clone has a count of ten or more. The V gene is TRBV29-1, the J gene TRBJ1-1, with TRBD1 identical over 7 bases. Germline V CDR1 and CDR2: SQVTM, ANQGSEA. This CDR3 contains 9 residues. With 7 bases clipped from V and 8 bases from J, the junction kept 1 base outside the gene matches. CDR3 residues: CSAGQEAFF. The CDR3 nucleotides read TGCAGCGCGGGACAGGAAGCTTTCTTT.

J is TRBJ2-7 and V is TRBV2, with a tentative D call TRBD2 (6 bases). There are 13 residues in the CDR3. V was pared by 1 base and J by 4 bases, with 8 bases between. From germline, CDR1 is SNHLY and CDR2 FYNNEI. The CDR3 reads CASSEGGVYEQYV. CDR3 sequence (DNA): TGTGCCAGCAGTGAAGGGGGGGTATACGAGCAGTACGTC.

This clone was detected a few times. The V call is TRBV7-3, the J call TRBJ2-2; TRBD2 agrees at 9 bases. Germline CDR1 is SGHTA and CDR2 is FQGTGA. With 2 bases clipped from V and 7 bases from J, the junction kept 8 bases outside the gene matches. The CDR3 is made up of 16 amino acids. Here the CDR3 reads CASSLALAGGVGELFF. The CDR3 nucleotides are TGTGCCAGCAGCTTAGCTCTGGCGGGAGGGGTCGGGGAGCTGTTTTTT.

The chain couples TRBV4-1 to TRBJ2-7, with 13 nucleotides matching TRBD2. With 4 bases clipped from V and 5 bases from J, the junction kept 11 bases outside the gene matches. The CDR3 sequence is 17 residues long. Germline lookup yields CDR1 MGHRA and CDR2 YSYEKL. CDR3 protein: CASSPGLAGVQYDEQYF. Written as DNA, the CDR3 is TGCGCCAGCAGCCCCGGACTAGCGGGAGTTCAGTACGACGAGCAGTACTTC.